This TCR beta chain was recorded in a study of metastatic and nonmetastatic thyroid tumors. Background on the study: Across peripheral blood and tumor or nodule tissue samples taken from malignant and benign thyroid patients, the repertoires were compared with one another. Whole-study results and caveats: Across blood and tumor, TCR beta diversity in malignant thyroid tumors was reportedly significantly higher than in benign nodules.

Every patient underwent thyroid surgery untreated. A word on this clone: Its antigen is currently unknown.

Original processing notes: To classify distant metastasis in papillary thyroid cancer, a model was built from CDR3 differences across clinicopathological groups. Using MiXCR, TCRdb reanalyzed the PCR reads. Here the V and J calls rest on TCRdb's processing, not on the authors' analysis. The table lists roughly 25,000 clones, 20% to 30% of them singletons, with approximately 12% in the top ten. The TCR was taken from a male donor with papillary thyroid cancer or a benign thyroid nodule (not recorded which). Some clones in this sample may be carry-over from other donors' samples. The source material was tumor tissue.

CDR3 sequence reads: CAWSEQSYGYTF. As DNA, the CDR3 is TGTGCCTGGAGTGAACAGTCCTATGGCTACACCTTC. This rearrangement joins TRBV30 to TRBJ1-2, with D uncertain. V lost 1 base and J 4 bases, leaving 7 bases between the germline ends. This CDR3 spans 12 amino acids. Looked up from germline, CDR1 is GTSNPN and CDR2 is SVGIG (reference sequence).